This T cell receptor beta chain was captured by sequencing in a study of cytomegalovirus exposure and HLA in healthy donors. Turning to the study itself: The same platform was used for the roughly 120 validation repertoires as for the approximately 730 first-cohort repertoires, as reported in a later analysis. Notes on the study in general: Both high specificity and high sensitivity reportedly marked the classifier's diagnosis of cytomegalovirus status. Researchers counted roughly 160 TCR beta chains as cytomegalovirus-associated.

TCRdb keeps only in-frame clones here, not all; method: immunoSEQ multiplex PCR. The sample holds under 300,000 clones, about 86% seen once. Donors were drawn from the roughly 110-subject validation cohort, separate from the 666-subject first cohort. Trimming cost V 7 bases and J 13 bases, with 16 bases left between them. Germline V CDR1 and CDR2: SQVTM, ANQGSEA. CDR3 size: 10 residues. The sample holds a few counts of this clone. Its antigen remains unknown. Sequenced material: PBMCs. This TCR was recovered from a woman between 18 and 29 years old in good health and CMV-seronegative. This rearrangement joins TRBV29-1 to TRBJ1-1; D is unclear. The CDR3 DNA is TGCAGCGCCTCTGAGGTGGGGAGTTTCTTT. As protein: CSASEVGSFF.